Given below is one TCR beta chain in context. The record originates from a study of blood T cell repertoires in COVID-19. Study summary: The samples span acute and convalescent COVID-19 from the United States, Italy and Spain. Sources were T cells, B-cell-depleted T cells, or PBMCs; the material itself was cDNA or gDNA.

Assay used: immunoSEQ multiplex PCR; TCRdb lists only in-frame clones, some missing. The sample holds roughly 440,000 clones; 88% are singletons and the top ten take roughly 12%. Sequenced: peripheral blood. The TCR sequence derives from a woman aged 45 to 65 with COVID-19, enrolled during active disease.

In nucleotides, the CDR3 is TGCGCCAGCAGCTTGGACTTTCTCGCAATGCTCCACTTT. This gives the protein CASSLDFLAMLHF. The chain carries TRBV5-1 and TRBJ1-6; D is unclear. The CDR3 loop spans 13 amino acids. The germline CDR1 and CDR2 sequences are SGHRS and YFSETQ. Trimming removed 0 bases at V and 16 bases at J, with 14 bases between.